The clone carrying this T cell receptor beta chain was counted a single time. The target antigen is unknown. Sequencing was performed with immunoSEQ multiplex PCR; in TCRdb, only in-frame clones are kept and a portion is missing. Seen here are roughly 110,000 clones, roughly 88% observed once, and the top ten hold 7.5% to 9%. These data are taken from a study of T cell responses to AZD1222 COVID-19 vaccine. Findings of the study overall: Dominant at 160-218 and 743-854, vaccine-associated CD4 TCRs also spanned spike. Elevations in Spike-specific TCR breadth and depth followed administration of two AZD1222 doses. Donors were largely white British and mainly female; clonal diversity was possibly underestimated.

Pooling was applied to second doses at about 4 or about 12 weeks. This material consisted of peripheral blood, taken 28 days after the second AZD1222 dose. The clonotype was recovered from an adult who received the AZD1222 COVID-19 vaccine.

The chain's CDR3 is CASIAGGNEKLFF. DNA of the CDR3: TGTGCCAGTATTGCAGGAGGGAATGAAAAACTGTTTTTT. The chain joins TRBV19 to TRBJ1-4; D unclear. CDR3 length equals 13 residues. CDR1 LNHDA and CDR2 SQIVND come from the germline V gene (reference sequence). V shed 7 bases and J shed 5 bases, with 11 bases lying between them.